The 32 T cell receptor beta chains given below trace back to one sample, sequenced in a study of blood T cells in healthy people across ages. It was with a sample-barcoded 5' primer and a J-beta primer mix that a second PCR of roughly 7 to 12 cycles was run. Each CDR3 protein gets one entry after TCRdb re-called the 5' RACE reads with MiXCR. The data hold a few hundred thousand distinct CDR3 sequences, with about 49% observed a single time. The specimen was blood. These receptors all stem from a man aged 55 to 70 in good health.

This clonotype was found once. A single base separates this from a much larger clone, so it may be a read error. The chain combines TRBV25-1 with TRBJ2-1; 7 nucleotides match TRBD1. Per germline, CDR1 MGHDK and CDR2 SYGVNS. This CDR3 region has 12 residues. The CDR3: CACSPPGQSQFF. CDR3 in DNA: TGTGCCTGCAGTCCTCCGGGACAGAGCCAGTTCTTC.

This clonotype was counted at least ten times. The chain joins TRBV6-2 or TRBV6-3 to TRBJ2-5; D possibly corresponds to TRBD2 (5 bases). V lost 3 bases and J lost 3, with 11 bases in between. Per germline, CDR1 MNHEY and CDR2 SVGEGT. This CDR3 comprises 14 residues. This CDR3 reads CASSYTRAKETQYF. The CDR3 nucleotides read TGTGCCAGCAGTTATACGAGGGCCAAAGAGACCCAGTACTTC.

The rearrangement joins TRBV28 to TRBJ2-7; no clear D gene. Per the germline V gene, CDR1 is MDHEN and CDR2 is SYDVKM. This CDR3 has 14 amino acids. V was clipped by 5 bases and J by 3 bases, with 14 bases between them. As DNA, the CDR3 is TGTGCCAGCAGTCGACTTCCCGAAGGCTACGAGCAGTACTTC. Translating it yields CASSRLPEGYEQYF. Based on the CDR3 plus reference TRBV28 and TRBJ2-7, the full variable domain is DVKVTQSSRYLVKRTGEKVFLECVQDMDHENMFWYRQDPGLGLRLIYFSYDVKMKEKGDIPEGYSVSREKKERFSLILESASTNQTSMYLCASSRLPEGYEQYFGPGTRLTVT.

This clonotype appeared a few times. For the CDR3, the DNA is TGTGCCAGCAGCCCAGCGGGAGGTACCTACAATGAGCAGTACTTC. This encodes CASSPAGGTYNEQYF. The chain has TRBV11-2 and TRBJ2-1, with 9 positions matching TRBD2. The DNA end lines up better with TRBJ2-7; the J call may be wrong. The CDR3 sequence is 15 residues long. Per germline, CDR1 SGHAT and CDR2 FQNNGV.

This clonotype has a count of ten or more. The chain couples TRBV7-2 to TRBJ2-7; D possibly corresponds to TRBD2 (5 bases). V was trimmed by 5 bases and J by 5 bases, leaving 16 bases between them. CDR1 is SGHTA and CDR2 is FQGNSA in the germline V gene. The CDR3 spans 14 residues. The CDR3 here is CASSQDSPRDEQYF. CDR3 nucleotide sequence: TGTGCCAGCAGCCAGGACTCTCCCCGGGACGAGCAGTACTTC.

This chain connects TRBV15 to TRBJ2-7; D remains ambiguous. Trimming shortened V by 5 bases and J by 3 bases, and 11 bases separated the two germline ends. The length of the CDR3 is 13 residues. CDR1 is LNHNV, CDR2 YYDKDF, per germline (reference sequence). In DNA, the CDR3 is TGTGCCACCAGCTACTCGGTCGACTACGAGCAGTACTTC. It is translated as CATSYSVDYEQYF.

CDR3: CSARAGLSYNEQFF. The CDR3 DNA is TGCAGTGCGCGGGCAGGGCTCTCCTACAATGAGCAGTTCTTC. The rearrangement joins TRBV20-1 to TRBJ2-1; D may be TRBD1 or TRBD2 (5 bases each). Looked up from germline, CDR1 is DFQATT and CDR2 is SNEGSKA (reference sequence). The CDR3 is 14 residues long. V dropped 6 bases and J dropped 0 bases, with 12 bases sitting between them.

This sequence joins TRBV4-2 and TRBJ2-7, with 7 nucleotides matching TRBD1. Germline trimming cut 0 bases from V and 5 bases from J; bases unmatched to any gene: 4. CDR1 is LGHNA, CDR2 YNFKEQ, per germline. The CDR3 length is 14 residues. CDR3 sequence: CASSQDEGADEQYF. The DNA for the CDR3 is TGTGCCAGCAGCCAAGATGAGGGGGCAGACGAGCAGTACTTC.

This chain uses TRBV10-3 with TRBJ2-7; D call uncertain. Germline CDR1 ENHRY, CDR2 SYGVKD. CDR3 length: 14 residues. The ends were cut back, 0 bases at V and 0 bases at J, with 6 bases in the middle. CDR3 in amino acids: CAISESPPSYEQYF. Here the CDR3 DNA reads TGTGCCATCAGTGAGTCGCCACCCTCCTACGAGCAGTACTTC.

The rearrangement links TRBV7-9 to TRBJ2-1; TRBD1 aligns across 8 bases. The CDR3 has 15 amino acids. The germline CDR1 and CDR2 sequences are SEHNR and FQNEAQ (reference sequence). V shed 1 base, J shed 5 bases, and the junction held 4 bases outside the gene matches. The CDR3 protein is CASSLGQGADNEQFF. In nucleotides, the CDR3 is TGTGCCAGCAGCTTAGGGCAGGGGGCAGACAATGAGCAGTTCTTC.

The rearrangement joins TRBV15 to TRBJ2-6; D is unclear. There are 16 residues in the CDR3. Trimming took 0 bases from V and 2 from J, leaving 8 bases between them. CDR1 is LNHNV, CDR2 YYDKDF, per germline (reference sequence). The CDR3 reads CATSRDRATGANVLTF. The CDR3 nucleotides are TGTGCCACCAGCAGAGATCGGGCGACTGGGGCCAACGTCCTGACTTTC.

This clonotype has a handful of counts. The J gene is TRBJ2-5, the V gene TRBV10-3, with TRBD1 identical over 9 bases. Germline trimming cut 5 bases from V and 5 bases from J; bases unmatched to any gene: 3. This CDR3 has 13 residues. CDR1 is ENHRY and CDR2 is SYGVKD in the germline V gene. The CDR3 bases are TGTGCCATCAGTACAGGGACAGGGGAGACCCAGTACTTC. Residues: CAISTGTGETQYF.

The CDR3, as DNA: TGTGCCAGCAGCTTAATGGGTAGCGGGAGTCATGAGCAGTTCTTC. Its protein is CASSLMGSGSHEQFF. The chain employs TRBV7-9 and TRBJ2-1; TRBD2 agrees at 9 bases. CDR3 length: 15 amino acids. Germline CDR1 reads SEHNR; CDR2 reads FQNEAQ (reference sequence). Germline trimming cut 2 bases from V and 8 bases from J; bases unmatched to any gene: 7. Drawing the rest from reference TRBV7-9 and TRBJ2-1, the complete variable domain is DTGVSQNPRHKITKRGQNVTFRCDPISEHNRLYWYRQTLGQGPEFLTYFQNEAQLEKSRLLSDRFSAERPKGSFSTLEIQRTEQGDSAMYLCASSLMGSGSHEQFFGPGTRLTVL.

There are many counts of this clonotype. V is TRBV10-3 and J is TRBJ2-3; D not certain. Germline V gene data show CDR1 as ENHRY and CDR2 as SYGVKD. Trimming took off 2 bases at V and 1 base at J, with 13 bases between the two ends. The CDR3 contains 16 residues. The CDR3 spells CAISETALLGTDTQYF. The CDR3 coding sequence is TGTGCCATCAGTGAGACGGCGTTGCTGGGCACAGATACGCAGTATTTT.

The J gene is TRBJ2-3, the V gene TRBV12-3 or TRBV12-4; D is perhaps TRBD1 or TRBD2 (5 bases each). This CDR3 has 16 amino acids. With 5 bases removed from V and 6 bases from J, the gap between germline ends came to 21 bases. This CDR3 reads CASSITGTQRMDTQYF. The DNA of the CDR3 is TGTGCCAGCAGTATCACCGGGACCCAAAGAATGGATACGCAGTATTTT.

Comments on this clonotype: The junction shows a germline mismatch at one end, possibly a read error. As DNA, the CDR3 is TGTGCAAGGGGAAATAACTATGGCTACACCTTC. This gives the protein CARGNNYGYTF. The J gene is TRBJ1-2, the V gene TRBV20-1; possibly TRBD1 for D (5 bases). The germline V gene has CDR1 DFQATT and CDR2 SNEGSKA (reference sequence). The length of the CDR3 is 11 residues.

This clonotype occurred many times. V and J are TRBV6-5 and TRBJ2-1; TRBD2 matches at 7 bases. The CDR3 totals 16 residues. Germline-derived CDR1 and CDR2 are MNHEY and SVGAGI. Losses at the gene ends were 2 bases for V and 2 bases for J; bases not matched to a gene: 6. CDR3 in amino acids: CASSYTAGATYNEQFF. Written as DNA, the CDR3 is TGTGCCAGCAGTTACACCGCGGGAGCAACCTACAATGAGCAGTTCTTC.

The CDR3 coding sequence is TGCAGTGCTAATCGGCAAACAACGCAGTATTTT. It is translated as CSANRQTTQYF. This sequence joins TRBV20-1 and TRBJ2-3; D is unclear. This CDR3 comprises 11 residues. Looked up from germline, CDR1 is DFQATT and CDR2 is SNEGSKA (reference sequence). Between the trimmed V and J ends, which lost 4 bases and 9 bases, there was a span of 11 bases.

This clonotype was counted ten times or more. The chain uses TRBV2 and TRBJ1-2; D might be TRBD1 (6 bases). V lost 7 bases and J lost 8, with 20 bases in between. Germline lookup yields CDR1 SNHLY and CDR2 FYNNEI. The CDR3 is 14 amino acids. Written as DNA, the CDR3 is TGTGCCAGCAAGTCCTTCTACGGGGACAACGGCTACACCTTC. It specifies CASKSFYGDNGYTF.

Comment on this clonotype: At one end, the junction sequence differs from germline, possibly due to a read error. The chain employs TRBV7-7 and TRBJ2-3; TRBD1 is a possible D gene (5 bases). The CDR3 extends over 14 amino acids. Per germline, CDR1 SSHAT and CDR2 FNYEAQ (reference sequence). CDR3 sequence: CASSLDGAADTQYF. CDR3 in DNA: TGTGCTAGCAGCTTAGATGGGGCGGCAGATACGCAGTATTTT. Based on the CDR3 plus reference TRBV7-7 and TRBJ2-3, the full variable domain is GAGVSQSPRYKVTKRGQDVTLRCDPISSHATLYWYQQALGQGPEFLTYFNYEAQPDKSGLPSDRFSAERPEGSISTLTIQRTEQRDSAMYRCASSLDGAADTQYFGPGTRLTVL.

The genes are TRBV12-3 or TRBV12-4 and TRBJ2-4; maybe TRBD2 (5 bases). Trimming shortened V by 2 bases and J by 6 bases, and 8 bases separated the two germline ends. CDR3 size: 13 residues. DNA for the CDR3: TGTGCCAGCAGTTTATACGGAGGAAACATTCAGTACTTC. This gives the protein CASSLYGGNIQYF.

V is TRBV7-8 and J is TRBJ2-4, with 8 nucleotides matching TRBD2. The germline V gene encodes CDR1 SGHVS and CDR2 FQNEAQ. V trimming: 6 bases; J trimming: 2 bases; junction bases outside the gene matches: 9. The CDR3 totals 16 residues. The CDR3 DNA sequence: TGTGCCAGCAGTATACGGGGGGGCCGGTCCAAAAACATTCAGTACTTC. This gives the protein CASSIRGGRSKNIQYF.

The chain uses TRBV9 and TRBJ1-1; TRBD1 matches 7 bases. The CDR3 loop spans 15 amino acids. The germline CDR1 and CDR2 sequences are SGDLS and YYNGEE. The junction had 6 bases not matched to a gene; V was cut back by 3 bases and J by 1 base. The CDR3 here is CASSEGTGANTEAFF. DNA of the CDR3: TGTGCCAGCAGCGAGGGTACAGGGGCGAACACTGAAGCTTTCTTT.

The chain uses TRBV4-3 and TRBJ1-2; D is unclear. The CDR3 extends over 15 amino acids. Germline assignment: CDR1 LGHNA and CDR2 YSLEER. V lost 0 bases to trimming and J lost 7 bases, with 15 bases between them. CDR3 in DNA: TGCGCCAGCAGCCAAGATGCGACTGGCTTGGGTGGCTACACCTTC. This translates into CASSQDATGLGGYTF.

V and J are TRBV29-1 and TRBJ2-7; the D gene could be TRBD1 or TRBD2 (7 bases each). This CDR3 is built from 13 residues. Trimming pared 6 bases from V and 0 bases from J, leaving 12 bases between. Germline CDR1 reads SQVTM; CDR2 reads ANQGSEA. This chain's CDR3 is CSVGGDSSYEQYF. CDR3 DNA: TGCAGCGTGGGGGGGGACAGCTCCTACGAGCAGTACTTC.

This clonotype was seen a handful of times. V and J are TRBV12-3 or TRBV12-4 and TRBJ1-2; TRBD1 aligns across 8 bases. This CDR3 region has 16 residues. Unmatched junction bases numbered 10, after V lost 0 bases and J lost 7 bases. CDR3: CASSLALGQGRTGYTF. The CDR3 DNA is TGTGCCAGCAGTTTAGCCCTCGGACAGGGTCGGACTGGCTACACCTTC.

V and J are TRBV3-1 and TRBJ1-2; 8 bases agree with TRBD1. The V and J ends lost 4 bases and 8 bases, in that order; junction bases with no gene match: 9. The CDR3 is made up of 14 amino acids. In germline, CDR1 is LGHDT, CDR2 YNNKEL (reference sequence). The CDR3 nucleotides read TGTGCCAGCAGCCGACAGGGGCCTGTCGAGGGCTACACCTTC. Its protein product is CASSRQGPVEGYTF.

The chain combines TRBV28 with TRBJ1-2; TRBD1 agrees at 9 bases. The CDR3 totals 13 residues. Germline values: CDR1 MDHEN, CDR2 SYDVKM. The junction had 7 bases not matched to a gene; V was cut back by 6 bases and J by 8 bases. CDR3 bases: TGTGCCAGCAGAAGTACAGGGGGCGAAGGCTACACCTTC. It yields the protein CASRSTGGEGYTF.

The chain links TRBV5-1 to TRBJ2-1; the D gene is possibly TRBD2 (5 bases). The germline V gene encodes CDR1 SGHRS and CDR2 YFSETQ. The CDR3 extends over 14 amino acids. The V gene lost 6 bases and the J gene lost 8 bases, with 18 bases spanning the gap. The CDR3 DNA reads TGCGCCAGCATGTACACCCAGAGGGCGGATGAGCAGTTCTTC. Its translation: CASMYTQRADEQFF. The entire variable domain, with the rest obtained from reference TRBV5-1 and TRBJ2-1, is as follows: KAGVTQTPRYLIKTRGQQVTLSCSPISGHRSVSWYQQTPGQGLQFLFEYFSETQRNKGNFPGRFSGRQFSNSRSEMNVSTLELGDSALYLCASMYTQRADEQFFGPGTRLTVL.

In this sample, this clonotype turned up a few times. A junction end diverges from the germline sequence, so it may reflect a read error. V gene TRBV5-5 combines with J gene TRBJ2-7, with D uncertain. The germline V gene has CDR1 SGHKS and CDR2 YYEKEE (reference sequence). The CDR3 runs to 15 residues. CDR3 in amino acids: CASSLGPNEDGEQYF. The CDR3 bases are TGTGCCAGCAGTTTGGGCCCTAACGAGGATGGCGAGCAGTACTTC.

The CDR3 sequence is CASSHPGQGAETQYF. CDR3 nucleotides: TGTGCCAGCAGTCACCCGGGACAGGGGGCAGAGACCCAGTACTTC. The chain employs TRBV12-3 or TRBV12-4 and TRBJ2-5, with 12 bases matching TRBD1. The CDR3 sequence is 15 residues long. The ends lost 5 bases at V and 4 bases at J; junction bases unmatched: 5.

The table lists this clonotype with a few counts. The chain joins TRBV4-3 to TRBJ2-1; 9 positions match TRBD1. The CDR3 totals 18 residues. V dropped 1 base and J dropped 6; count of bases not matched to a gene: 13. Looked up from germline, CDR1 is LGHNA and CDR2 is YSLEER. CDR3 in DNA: TGCGCCAGCAGCCAAGCCCATAAGGGACAGGGAGTTCCCAATGAGCAGTTCTTC. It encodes CASSQAHKGQGVPNEQFF.